Listed below are T cell receptor beta chains from one sample, sequenced in a study of T-cell memory formation after mild COVID-19. TCRdb processed the 5' RACE reads anew with MiXCR; each CDR3 protein has one entry. The sample contains roughly 240,000 distinct CDR3 sequences, about 17% of which appear only once. Sequenced: PBMCs or a T cell subset sorted from them (not recorded which). These receptors all stem from a man aged 18 to 30 who had mild COVID-19 (a few samples of this study predate the infection). Cell type and time point are not known. CDR3s include the opening cysteine and the closing phenylalanine or tryptophan. Each record gives: V gene, clone size, D gene, J gene, CDR3 protein, CDR3 DNA. A D gene is named only where the DNA matches it firmly. Where a row states a size, it is once, few, many or the class of an expanded clone; other rows omit it.

TRBV7-2	-	-	TRBJ2-3	CASSSRPSADTQYF	TGTGCCAGCAGCTCCCGCCCCTCGGCAGATACGCAGTATTTT
TRBV20-1	few	-	TRBJ2-3	CSAPPGVGTDTQYF	TGCAGTGCTCCACCGGGTGTGGGCACAGATACGCAGTATTTT
TRBV7-2	few	TRBD1	TRBJ2-5	CASSLSGQGRGTQYF	TGTGCCAGCAGCCTATCGGGACAGGGGCGAGGGACCCAGTACTTC
TRBV5-1	few	-	TRBJ1-2	CASTSPENYGYTF	TGCGCCAGCACCTCCCCCGAGAACTATGGCTACACCTTC
TRBV7-9	few	-	TRBJ2-1	CASSLSTRQVNEQFF	TGTGCCAGCAGCTTAAGCACGCGTCAGGTTAATGAGCAGTTCTTC
TRBV5-1	many	-	TRBJ2-5	CASSLESPQWETQYF	TGCGCCAGCAGCTTGGAATCCCCCCAATGGGAGACCCAGTACTTC
TRBV3-1	few	-	TRBJ1-2	CASSQELQGGSYGYTF	TGTGCCAGCAGCCAAGAATTGCAGGGAGGAAGCTATGGCTACACCTTC
TRBV7-3	-	-	TRBJ2-3	CASSADSSDTQYF	TGTGCCAGCAGCGCCGACAGTTCAGATACGCAGTATTTT
TRBV7-2	few	-	TRBJ2-3	CASSRVGRDTQYF	TGTGCCAGCAGCCGGGTGGGCCGGGATACGCAGTATTTT
TRBV28	few	-	TRBJ1-5	CASSGEGDNQPQHF	TGTGCCAGCAGTGGGGAAGGGGACAATCAGCCCCAGCATTTT
TRBV7-3	many	-	TRBJ1-2	CASSFSRESGYTF	TGTGCCAGCAGCTTTTCGCGAGAGAGTGGCTACACCTTC
TRBV19	-	-	TRBJ2-5	CASSIGYGGLQETQYF	TGTGCCAGTAGTATCGGGTACGGGGGCCTCCAAGAGACCCAGTACTTC
TRBV6-5	few	-	TRBJ2-1	CASSPARSSYNEQFF	TGTGCCAGCAGTCCTGCGCGGAGCTCCTACAATGAGCAGTTCTTC
TRBV5-1	-	-	TRBJ2-3	CASSLARTPDTQYF	TGCGCCAGCAGCTTGGCCCGGACTCCAGATACGCAGTATTTT
TRBV6-5	-	-	TRBJ2-1	CASSQQSDGRWEQFF	TGTGCCAGCAGCCAACAGTCGGACGGCCGATGGGAGCAGTTCTTC
TRBV7-2	few	-	TRBJ2-5	CASRRGGEETQYF	TGTGCCAGCAGGCGTGGGGGCGAAGAGACCCAGTACTTC
TRBV6-6	-	TRBD1	TRBJ1-2	CASSYVGQDYGYTF	TGTGCCAGCAGTTACGTGGGACAGGACTATGGCTACACCTTC
TRBV7-8	-	TRBD1	TRBJ1-2	CASSLRTGVGYTF	TGTGCCAGCAGCCTAAGGACAGGGGTTGGCTACACCTTC
TRBV7-2	-	-	TRBJ1-2	CASSADGFYGYTF	TGTGCCAGCAGCGCGGACGGATTCTATGGCTACACCTTC
TRBV7-2	few	-	TRBJ1-2	CASSPSTNYGYTF	TGTGCCAGCAGCCCGTCCACGAACTATGGCTACACCTTC
TRBV7-9	-	-	TRBJ2-2	CASSFAGLTGELFF	TGTGCCAGCAGCTTTGCCGGGTTGACCGGGGAGCTGTTTTTT
TRBV28	few	-	TRBJ2-2	CASTEWTGELFF	TGTGCCAGCACCGAGTGGACCGGGGAGCTGTTTTTT
TRBV5-1	few	-	TRBJ1-1	CASSGDGLNTEAFF	TGCGCCAGCAGCGGGGACGGCTTGAACACTGAAGCTTTCTTT
TRBV19	-	-	TRBJ2-6	CASLPGQRSGANVLTF	TGTGCCAGTCTCCCCGGACAGCGCTCTGGGGCCAACGTCCTGACTTTC
TRBV6-5	-	TRBD2	TRBJ2-1	CASSYLAGGSNEQFF	TGTGCCAGCAGTTACCTAGCGGGGGGCTCGAATGAGCAGTTCTTC
TRBV2	few	-	TRBJ2-1	CASSEALDVRAQFF	TGTGCCAGCAGTGAAGCGTTGGATGTGAGGGCGCAGTTCTTC
TRBV7-3	-	-	TRBJ1-1	CASSLIQGTEAFF	TGTGCCAGCAGCCTTATCCAGGGGACTGAAGCTTTCTTT